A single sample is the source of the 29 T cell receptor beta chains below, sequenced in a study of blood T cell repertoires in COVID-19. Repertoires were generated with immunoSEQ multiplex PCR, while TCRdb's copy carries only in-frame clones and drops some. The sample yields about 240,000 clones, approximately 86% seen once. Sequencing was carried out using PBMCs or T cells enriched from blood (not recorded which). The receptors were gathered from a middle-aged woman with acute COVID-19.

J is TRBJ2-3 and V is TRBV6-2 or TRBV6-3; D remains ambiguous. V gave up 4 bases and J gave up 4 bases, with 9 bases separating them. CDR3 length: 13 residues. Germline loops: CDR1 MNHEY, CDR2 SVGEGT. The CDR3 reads CASSFIGADTQYF. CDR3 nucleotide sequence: TGTGCCAGCAGTTTCATTGGAGCAGATACGCAGTATTTT.

The CDR3 reads CASSLAGTENYEQYF. CDR3 nucleotides: TGTGCCAGCAGCTTGGCCGGGACAGAAAACTACGAGCAGTACTTC. The chain links TRBV5-8 to TRBJ2-7, with TRBD1 matching 7 bases. This CDR3 contains 15 residues. Germline V gives CDR1 SGHTS, CDR2 YDEGEE. With V trimmed by 0 bases and J by 3 bases, 6 bases remained unmatched.

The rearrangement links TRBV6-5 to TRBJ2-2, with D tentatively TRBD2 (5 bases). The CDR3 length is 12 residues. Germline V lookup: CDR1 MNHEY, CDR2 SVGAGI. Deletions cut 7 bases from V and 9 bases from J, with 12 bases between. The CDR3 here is CASKDFFRELFF. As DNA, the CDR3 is TGTGCCAGCAAGGACTTTTTTCGGGAGCTGTTTTTT.

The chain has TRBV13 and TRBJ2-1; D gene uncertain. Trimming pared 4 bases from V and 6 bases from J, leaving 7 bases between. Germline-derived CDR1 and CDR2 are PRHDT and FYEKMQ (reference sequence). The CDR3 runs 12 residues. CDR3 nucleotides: TGTGCCAGCAGCTCCAATTTCAATGAGCAGTTCTTC. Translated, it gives CASSSNFNEQFF.

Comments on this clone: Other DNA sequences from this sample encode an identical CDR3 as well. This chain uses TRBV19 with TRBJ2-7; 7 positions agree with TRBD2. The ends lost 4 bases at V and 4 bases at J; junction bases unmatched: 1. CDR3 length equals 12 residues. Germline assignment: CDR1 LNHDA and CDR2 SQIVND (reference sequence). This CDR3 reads CASSRGGYEQYF. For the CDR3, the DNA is TGTGCCAGTAGTAGGGGGGGATACGAGCAGTACTTC.

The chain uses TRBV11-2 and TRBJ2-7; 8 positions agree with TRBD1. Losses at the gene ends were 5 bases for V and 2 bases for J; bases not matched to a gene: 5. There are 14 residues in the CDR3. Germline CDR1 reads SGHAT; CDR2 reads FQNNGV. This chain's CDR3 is CASSLGQGPYEQYF. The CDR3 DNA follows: TGTGCCAGCAGCCTCGGACAGGGCCCCTACGAGCAGTACTTC.

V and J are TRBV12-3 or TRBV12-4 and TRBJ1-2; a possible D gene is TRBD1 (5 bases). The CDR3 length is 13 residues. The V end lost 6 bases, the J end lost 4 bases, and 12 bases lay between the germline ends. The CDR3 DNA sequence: TGTGCCAGCAGCTTTACAAGGGGCTATGGCTACACCTTC. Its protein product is CASSFTRGYGYTF.

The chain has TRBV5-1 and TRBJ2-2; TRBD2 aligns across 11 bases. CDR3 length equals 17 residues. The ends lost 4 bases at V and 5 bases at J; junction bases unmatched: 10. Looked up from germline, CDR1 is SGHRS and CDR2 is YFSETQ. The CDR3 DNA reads TGCGCCAGCAGCCCCTCGGCGAGACTAGCGGGAACCGGGGAGCTGTTTTTT. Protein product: CASSPSARLAGTGELFF.

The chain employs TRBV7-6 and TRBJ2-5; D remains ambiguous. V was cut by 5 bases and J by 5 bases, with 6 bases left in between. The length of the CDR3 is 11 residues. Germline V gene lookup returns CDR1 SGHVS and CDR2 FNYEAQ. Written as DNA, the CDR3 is TGTGCCAGCAGCAATGAGGAGACCCAGTACTTC. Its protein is CASSNEETQYF.

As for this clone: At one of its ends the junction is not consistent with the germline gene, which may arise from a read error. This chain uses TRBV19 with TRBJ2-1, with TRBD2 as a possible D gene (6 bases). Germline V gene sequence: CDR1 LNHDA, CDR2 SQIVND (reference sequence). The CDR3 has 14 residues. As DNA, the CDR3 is TGTGCCAGTAGTATCGCTGCTGGGGGGAGTCAAAGGGTCTTC. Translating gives CASSIAAGGSQRVF. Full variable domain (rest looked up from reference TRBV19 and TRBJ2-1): DGGITQSPKYLFRKEGQNVTLSCEQNLNHDAMYWYRQDPGQGLRLIYYSQIVNDFQKGDIAEGYSVSREKKESFPLTVTSAQKNPTAFYLCASSIAAGGSQRVFGPGTRLTVL.

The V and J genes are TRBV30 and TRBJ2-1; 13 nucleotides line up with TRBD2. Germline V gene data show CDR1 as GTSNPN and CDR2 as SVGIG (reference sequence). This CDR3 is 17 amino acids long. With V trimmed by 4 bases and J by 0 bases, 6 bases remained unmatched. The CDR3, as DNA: TGTGCCTGGAAAAAAGGACTAGCGGGGGCCTCCTACAATGAGCAGTTCTTC. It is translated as CAWKKGLAGASYNEQFF.

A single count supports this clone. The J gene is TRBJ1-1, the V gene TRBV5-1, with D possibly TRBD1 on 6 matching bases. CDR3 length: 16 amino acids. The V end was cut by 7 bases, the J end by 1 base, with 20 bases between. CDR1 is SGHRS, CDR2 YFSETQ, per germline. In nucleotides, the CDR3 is TGCGCCAGCGCTTCCGGGACAACCATTAAGAACACTGAAGCTTTCTTT. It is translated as CASASGTTIKNTEAFF.

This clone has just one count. The CDR3, as DNA: TGCGCCAGCAGCAGGACTAGCGGGAGCTACGAGCAGTACTTC. Its protein is CASSRTSGSYEQYF. V is TRBV10-2 and J is TRBJ2-7; 13 bases agree with TRBD2. V dropped 6 bases and J dropped 3; count of bases not matched to a gene: 2. The length of the CDR3 is 14 residues. Germline-derived CDR1 and CDR2 are WSHSY and SAAADI.

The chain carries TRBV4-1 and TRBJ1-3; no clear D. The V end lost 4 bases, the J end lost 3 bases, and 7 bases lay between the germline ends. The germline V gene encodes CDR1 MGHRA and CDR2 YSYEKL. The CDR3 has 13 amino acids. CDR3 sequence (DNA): TGCGCCAGCAGCCGGGCGTTTGGAAACACCATATATTTT. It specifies CASSRAFGNTIYF.

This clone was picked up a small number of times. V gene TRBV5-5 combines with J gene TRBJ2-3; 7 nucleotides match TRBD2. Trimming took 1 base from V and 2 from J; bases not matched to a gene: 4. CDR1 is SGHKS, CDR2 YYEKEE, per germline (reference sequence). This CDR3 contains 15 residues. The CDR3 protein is CASSLSGLDTDTQYF. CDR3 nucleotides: TGTGCCAGCAGCTTGAGTGGACTAGACACAGATACGCAGTATTTT.

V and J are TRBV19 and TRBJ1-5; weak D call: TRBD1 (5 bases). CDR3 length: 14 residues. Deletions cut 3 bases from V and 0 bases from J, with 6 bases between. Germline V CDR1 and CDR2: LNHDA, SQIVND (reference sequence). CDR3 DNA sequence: TGTGCCAGTAGTATGGGGGGTAGCAATCAGCCCCAGCATTTT. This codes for CASSMGGSNQPQHF.

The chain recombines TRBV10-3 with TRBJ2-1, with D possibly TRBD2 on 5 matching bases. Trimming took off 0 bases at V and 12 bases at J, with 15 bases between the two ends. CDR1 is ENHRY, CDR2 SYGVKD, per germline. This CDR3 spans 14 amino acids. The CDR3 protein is CAISESNGRSSQFF. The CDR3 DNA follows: TGTGCCATCAGTGAGTCGAATGGGAGATCCTCGCAGTTCTTC.

The CDR3 DNA reads as TGTGCCACCAGCCCGACAGGCGATCCGGGGGAGCAGTACTTC. Amino acid sequence: CATSPTGDPGEQYF. The V gene is TRBV15, the J gene TRBJ2-7; possibly TRBD1 for D (6 bases). The CDR3 has 14 amino acids. V gave up 5 bases and J gave up 7 bases, with 18 bases separating them. The germline gives CDR1 LNHNV, CDR2 YYDKDF (reference sequence).

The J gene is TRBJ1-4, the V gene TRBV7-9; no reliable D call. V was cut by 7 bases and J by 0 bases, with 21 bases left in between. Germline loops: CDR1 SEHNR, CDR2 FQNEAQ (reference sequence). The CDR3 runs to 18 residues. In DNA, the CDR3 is TGTGCCAGCACCGTTGGTTTCCGCACGAGAACAACTAATGAAAAACTGTTTTTT. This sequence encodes CASTVGFRTRTTNEKLFF.

The CDR3 spells CASSLREGLLYEQYF. The DNA of the CDR3 is TGTGCCAGCAGCTTGAGAGAAGGACTACTGTACGAGCAGTACTTC. The chain combines TRBV5-4 with TRBJ2-7; possible D gene TRBD2, 6 bases. Germline values: CDR1 SGHNT, CDR2 YYREEE (reference sequence). This CDR3 region has 15 residues. Trimming stripped 1 base from V and 4 bases from J, with 15 bases between.

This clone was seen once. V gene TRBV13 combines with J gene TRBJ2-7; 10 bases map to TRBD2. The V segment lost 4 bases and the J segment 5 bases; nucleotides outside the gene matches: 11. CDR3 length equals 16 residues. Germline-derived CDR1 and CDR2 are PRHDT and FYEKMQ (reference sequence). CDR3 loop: CASSSLGASGSDEQYF. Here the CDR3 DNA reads TGTGCCAGCAGCTCCCTGGGGGCTAGCGGGAGTGACGAGCAGTACTTC.

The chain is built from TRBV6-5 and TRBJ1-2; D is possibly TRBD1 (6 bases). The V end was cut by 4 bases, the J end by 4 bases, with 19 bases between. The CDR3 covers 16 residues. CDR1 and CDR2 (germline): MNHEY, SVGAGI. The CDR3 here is CASSSIRRGEGYGYTF. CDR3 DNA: TGTGCCAGCAGTTCTATCCGCAGGGGAGAGGGCTATGGCTACACCTTC.

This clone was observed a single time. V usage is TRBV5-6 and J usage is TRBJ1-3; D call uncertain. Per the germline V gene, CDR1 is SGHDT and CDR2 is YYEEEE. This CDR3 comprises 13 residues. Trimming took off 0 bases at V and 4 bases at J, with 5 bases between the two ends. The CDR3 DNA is TGTGCCAGCAGCTTGGACGGGGGAAACACCATATATTTT. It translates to CASSLDGGNTIYF.

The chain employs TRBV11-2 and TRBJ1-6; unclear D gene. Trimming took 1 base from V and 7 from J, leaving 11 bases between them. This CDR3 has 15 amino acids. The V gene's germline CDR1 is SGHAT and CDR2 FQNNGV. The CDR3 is CASSLAGRLNSPLHF. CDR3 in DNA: TGTGCCAGCAGCTTAGCTGGCAGGTTAAATTCACCCCTCCACTTT.

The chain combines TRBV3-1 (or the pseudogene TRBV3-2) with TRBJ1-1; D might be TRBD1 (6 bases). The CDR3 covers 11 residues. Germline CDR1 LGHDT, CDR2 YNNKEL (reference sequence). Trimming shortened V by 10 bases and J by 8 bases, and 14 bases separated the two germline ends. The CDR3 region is CATLRGSEAFF. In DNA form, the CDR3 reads TGTGCCACCCTGAGGGGGTCGGAAGCTTTCTTT.

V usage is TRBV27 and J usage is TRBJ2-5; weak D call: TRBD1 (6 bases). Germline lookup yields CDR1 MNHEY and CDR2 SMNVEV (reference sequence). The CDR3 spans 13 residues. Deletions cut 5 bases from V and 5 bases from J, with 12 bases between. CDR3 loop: CASSTGQSETQYF. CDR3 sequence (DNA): TGTGCCAGCAGTACAGGACAGTCGGAGACCCAGTACTTC.

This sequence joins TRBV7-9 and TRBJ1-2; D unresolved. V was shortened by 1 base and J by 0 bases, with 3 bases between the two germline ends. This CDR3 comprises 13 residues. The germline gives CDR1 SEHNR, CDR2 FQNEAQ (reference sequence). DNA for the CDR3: TGTGCCAGCAGCTTAGATACTAACTATGGCTACACCTTC. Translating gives CASSLDTNYGYTF.

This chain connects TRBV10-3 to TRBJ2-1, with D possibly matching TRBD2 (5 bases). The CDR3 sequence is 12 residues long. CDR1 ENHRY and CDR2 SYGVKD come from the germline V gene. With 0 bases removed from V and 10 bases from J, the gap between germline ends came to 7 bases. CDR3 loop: CAISESRREQFF. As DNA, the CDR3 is TGTGCCATCAGTGAGTCGCGGAGGGAGCAGTTCTTC.

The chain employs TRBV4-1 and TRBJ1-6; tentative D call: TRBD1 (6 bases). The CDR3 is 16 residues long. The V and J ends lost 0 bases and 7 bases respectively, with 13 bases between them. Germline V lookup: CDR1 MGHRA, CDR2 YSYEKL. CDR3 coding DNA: TGCGCCAGCAGCCAAGATCACGCAGGGGTGAATTCACCCCTCCACTTT. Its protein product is CASSQDHAGVNSPLHF.